This passage covers 24 T cell receptor beta chains from one sample sequenced in a study of shared clonotypes between healthy human individuals. The repertoire was sequenced with immunoSEQ multiplex PCR; TCRdb's copy has only in-frame clones and lacks some. This sample has some 2.1 million clones, with approximately 95% found just once. The sequencing input was naive CD4+ T cells sorted from blood. Subset given: CD45RA+ positively selected. These receptors were taken from a man aged 18 to 29 in good health.

The rearrangement uses TRBV5-1 and TRBJ2-1, with D unclear. The V end was cut by 0 bases, the J end by 7 bases, with 8 bases between. Germline lookup yields CDR1 SGHRS and CDR2 YFSETQ. CDR3 length: 13 residues. The CDR3 DNA sequence: TGCGCCAGCAGCTTGGTCGACCTAAATGAGCAGTTCTTC. As protein: CASSLVDLNEQFF.

V is TRBV5-4 and J is TRBJ2-3; TRBD2 agrees at 8 bases. Germline loops: CDR1 SGHNT, CDR2 YYREEE (reference sequence). There are 16 residues in the CDR3. After removal of 3 bases from V and 5 bases from J, the junction contained 11 bases not matched to a gene. This CDR3 reads CASSSSLSGSLDTQYF. The CDR3 nucleotides read TGTGCCAGCAGCTCCTCCTTAAGCGGGAGTTTAGATACGCAGTATTTT.

The chain links TRBV10-3 to TRBJ2-3; either TRBD1 or TRBD2 may fit D (5 bases each). V lost 6 bases to trimming and J lost 4 bases, with 14 bases between them. Germline CDR1 ENHRY, CDR2 SYGVKD. This CDR3 comprises 14 residues. The CDR3 reads CAIRGHGGADTQYF. DNA for the CDR3: TGTGCCATCAGGGGGCATGGGGGAGCAGATACGCAGTATTTT.

The chain combines TRBV10-3 with TRBJ2-1, with D possibly TRBD2 on 6 matching bases. The CDR3 consists of 15 residues. Trimming cost V 3 bases and J 6 bases, with 15 bases left between them. CDR1 is ENHRY, CDR2 SYGVKD, per germline. CDR3 protein: CAISEGTASSNEQFF. In DNA form, the CDR3 reads TGTGCCATCAGTGAAGGGACTGCGTCAAGCAATGAGCAGTTCTTC.

On this clone: The sample carries other DNA sequences with the same CDR3. V usage is TRBV10-3 and J usage is TRBJ1-1; D is uncertain. Germline V gene lookup returns CDR1 ENHRY and CDR2 SYGVKD. With 2 bases removed from V and 5 bases from J, the gap between germline ends came to 6 bases. This CDR3 is 12 amino acids long. The CDR3 sequence is CAISEGGTEAFF. The CDR3 region has the DNA TGTGCCATCAGTGAGGGAGGAACTGAAGCTTTCTTT.

V and J are TRBV30 and TRBJ2-1, with 10 bases matching TRBD2. The V segment lost 4 bases and the J segment 7 bases; nucleotides outside the gene matches: 7. Germline-derived CDR1 and CDR2 are GTSNPN and SVGIG (reference sequence). This CDR3 is 14 amino acids long. DNA of the CDR3: TGTGCCTGGACAAGGACTAGCGGAGGGAATGAGCAGTTCTTC. As protein: CAWTRTSGGNEQFF.

The V and J genes are TRBV10-3 and TRBJ1-1, with TRBD1 matching over 7 bases. Germline CDR1 reads ENHRY; CDR2 reads SYGVKD. The CDR3 loop spans 17 amino acids. Trimming took 0 bases from V and 6 from J; bases not matched to a gene: 13. The chain's CDR3 is CAISESTRTGDYAEAFF. CDR3 nucleotides: TGTGCCATCAGTGAGTCGACGCGGACAGGTGATTATGCTGAAGCTTTCTTT.

Details on this clone: The sample has other DNA sequences that encode this CDR3 too. The rearrangement links TRBV14 to TRBJ2-7, with D uncertain. Germline CDR1 reads SGHDN; CDR2 reads FVKESK. This CDR3 is 12 amino acids long. Trimming pared 4 bases from V and 4 bases from J, leaving 8 bases between. The CDR3 nucleotides are TGTGCCAGCAGCCTACTCGGTTACGAGCAGTACTTC. This codes for CASSLLGYEQYF.

The chain employs TRBV4-1 and TRBJ1-1, with D maybe TRBD1 (6 bases). V lost 0 bases and J 1 base, leaving 18 bases between the germline ends. This CDR3 is 18 amino acids long. The germline V gene has CDR1 MGHRA and CDR2 YSYEKL. CDR3 in DNA: TGCGCCAGCAGCCAAGATGATTCTCCGAGGGGGGGGAACACTGAAGCTTTCTTT. Its translation is CASSQDDSPRGGNTEAFF.

This chain joins TRBV7-9 and TRBJ1-2; D gene unclear. The V end lost 3 bases, the J end lost 0 bases, and 11 bases lay between the germline ends. CDR3 length: 15 amino acids. CDR1 and CDR2 (germline): SEHNR, FQNEAQ (reference sequence). The CDR3: CASSFGKETNYGYTF. The CDR3 DNA reads as TGTGCCAGCAGCTTCGGGAAGGAGACTAACTATGGCTACACCTTC.

This clone was observed a single time. J is TRBJ2-7 and V is TRBV5-1, with 9 bases identical to TRBD1. The trim removed 4 bases at V and 5 bases at J, leaving 10 bases unmatched. There are 15 residues in the CDR3. Germline lookup yields CDR1 SGHRS and CDR2 YFSETQ. In DNA form, the CDR3 reads TGCGCCAGCAGCCCTGGGACAGGGTATGAACACGAGCAGTACTTC. Its protein is CASSPGTGYEHEQYF.

This chain connects TRBV28 to TRBJ1-1; possibly TRBD1 for D (6 bases). Trimming took 7 bases from V and 3 from J, leaving 15 bases between them. The CDR3 loop spans 14 amino acids. Germline V gene lookup returns CDR1 MDHEN and CDR2 SYDVKM. CDR3 coding DNA: TGTGCCAGCACTGGGGGGCGTATTGACACTGAAGCTTTCTTT. It codes for CASTGGRIDTEAFF.

The chain employs TRBV25-1 and TRBJ1-4; D remains unclear. The V end lost 9 bases, the J end lost 0 bases, and 11 bases lay between the germline ends. CDR3 length: 14 residues. Germline CDR1 is MGHDK and CDR2 is SYGVNS. The CDR3 nucleotides are TGTGCCAGTTCCTCAGGTTCAACTAATGAAAAACTGTTTTTT. Protein sequence: CASSSGSTNEKLFF.

The chain is built from TRBV28 and TRBJ1-2; 9 bases align to TRBD1. Trimming at V came to 1 base and at J to 8 bases, leaving 17 bases not matched to a gene. CDR1 is MDHEN and CDR2 is SYDVKM in the germline V gene. This CDR3 contains 18 residues. The CDR3 is CASSLYSLDRGVNRGYTF. The CDR3 DNA sequence: TGTGCCAGCAGTTTATATTCCCTAGACAGGGGGGTAAACCGAGGCTACACCTTC.

The chain joins TRBV5-1 to TRBJ2-7, with a possible D match to TRBD2 (6 bases). This CDR3 spans 15 amino acids. Germline V gene lookup returns CDR1 SGHRS and CDR2 YFSETQ. Trimming pared 4 bases from V and 7 bases from J, leaving 21 bases between. This CDR3 is CASSATGTGVVEQYF. In nucleotides, the CDR3 is TGCGCCAGCAGCGCCACCGGGACTGGGGTAGTGGAGCAGTACTTC.

Concerning this clone: Other DNA sequences in the sample encode the same CDR3. CDR3 sequence: CASSLLAGGQETQYF. CDR3 nucleotide sequence: TGTGCCAGCAGCTTGTTAGCGGGGGGCCAAGAGACCCAGTACTTC. V gene TRBV5-4 combines with J gene TRBJ2-5, with TRBD2 matching over 10 bases. Germline loops: CDR1 SGHNT, CDR2 YYREEE (reference sequence). Losses at the gene ends were 1 base for V and 1 base for J; bases not matched to a gene: 1. This CDR3 region has 15 residues.

The chain joins TRBV6-1 to TRBJ1-1; TRBD1 agrees at 12 bases. CDR3 length: 15 amino acids. With V trimmed by 5 bases and J by 2 bases, 3 bases remained unmatched. Looked up from germline, CDR1 is MNHNS and CDR2 is SASEGT. The CDR3 bases are TGTGCCAGCAGTTGGGACAGGGGGCTTAACACTGAAGCTTTCTTT. Protein: CASSWDRGLNTEAFF.

This chain connects TRBV13 to TRBJ1-5; TRBD1 matches 7 bases. J was trimmed by 3 bases and V by 5 bases; bases with no gene match: 4. Germline loops: CDR1 PRHDT, CDR2 FYEKMQ (reference sequence). The CDR3 runs 14 residues. CDR3 nucleotide sequence: TGTGCCAGCAGCCGACAGGGCTACAATCAGCCCCAGCATTTT. Residues: CASSRQGYNQPQHF.

This clone was found a few times. CDR3 nucleotides: TGTGCCAGTAGTTCCTTGTCCGGGCCGGGTAATCAGCCCCAGCATTTT. Translation gives CASSSLSGPGNQPQHF. The J gene is TRBJ1-5, the V gene TRBV19; D is uncertain. Germline values: CDR1 LNHDA, CDR2 SQIVND (reference sequence). The CDR3 covers 16 residues. Trimming left V 5 bases short and J 4 bases short, with 18 bases between.

CDR3 bases: TGTGCCAGCAGCCAGACAGGGGGCGGAGTGGGTACGGGAGAGACCCAGTACTTC. Protein sequence: CASSQTGGGVGTGETQYF. The chain carries TRBV5-6 and TRBJ2-5; TRBD1 matches at 10 bases. This CDR3 is built from 18 residues. Germline CDR1 reads SGHDT; CDR2 reads YYEEEE. V was clipped by 4 bases and J by 4 bases; unmatched bases: 16.

In the case of this clone: This could be a read error, since a much larger clone is one nucleotide away. Other nucleotide sequences from this sample produce the same CDR3. This chain links TRBV28 with TRBJ2-7; D might be TRBD1 or TRBD2, each matching 5 bases. Per the germline V gene, CDR1 is MDHEN and CDR2 is SYDVKM. V was shortened by 5 bases and J by 4 bases, with 18 bases between the two germline ends. The CDR3 covers 15 residues. The CDR3, as DNA: TGTGCCAGCAGTAAGGGACCGAGAGTGTCTTACGAGCAGTACTTC. Its translation is CASSKGPRVSYEQYF.

The V call is TRBV11-2, the J call TRBJ2-7; no clear D gene. This CDR3 contains 14 residues. Trimming removed 1 base at V and 2 bases at J, with 9 bases between. CDR1 is SGHAT and CDR2 is FQNNGV in the germline V gene. CDR3 protein: CASSLVQTPYEQYF. For the CDR3, the DNA is TGTGCCAGCAGCTTAGTTCAGACCCCCTACGAGCAGTACTTC.

V and J are TRBV30 and TRBJ1-4; no clear D gene. Between the trimmed V and J ends, which lost 4 bases and 0 bases, there was a span of 9 bases. CDR3 length: 14 amino acids. In germline, CDR1 is GTSNPN, CDR2 SVGIG (reference sequence). The CDR3 bases are TGTGCCTGGAAGGGTATGGCAACTAATGAAAAACTGTTTTTT. Translated: CAWKGMATNEKLFF.

This sequence joins TRBV10-3 and TRBJ1-2, with unresolved D. The CDR3 contains 16 residues. The germline V gene encodes CDR1 ENHRY and CDR2 SYGVKD. Trimming pared 2 bases from V and 5 bases from J, leaving 18 bases between. Here the CDR3 DNA reads TGTGCCATCAGTGAGAACCTTGGTTGGGATAAGTATGGCTACACCTTC. Translated: CAISENLGWDKYGYTF.